The present TCR beta chain was sequenced within a study of response to subunit inactivated influenza vaccine. TCRdb itself ran the RT-PCR reads through MiXCR, one entry per CDR3 protein. The profile shows around 790,000 distinct CDR3 sequences, 21% of them singletons. This clonotype was detected a few times. Its antigen is not known. General study findings and limits: Few additional T cells are recruited per seasonal influenza vaccination, authors suggested.

The germline V gene encodes CDR1 LGHDT and CDR2 YNNKEL (reference sequence). V gave up 0 bases and J gave up 7 bases; unmatched junction bases: 8. The CDR3 loop spans 15 amino acids. This sequence joins TRBV3-1 and TRBJ2-5; TRBD1 matches 7 bases. The sample was PBMCs from blood, taken 4 to 6 days after vaccination. The source is a man aged 50-59 years who received an inactivated influenza vaccine. The CDR3 is CASSQEVDRVWTQYF. CDR3 DNA: TGTGCCAGCAGCCAAGAGGTCGACAGGGTGTGGACCCAGTACTTC.